The clone carrying this T cell receptor (beta chain) came up a few times. Only in-frame clones appear in the TCRdb table, and some are missing; sequencing was by immunoSEQ multiplex PCR. The data contain fewer than 120,000 clones, 70% to 90% of them seen just once; the ten biggest clones take up approximately 3.7%. The record originates from a study of control samples from healthy donors and cancer patients. The TCR was taken from a woman aged 60-70 years with lung cancer. The sample consisted of PBMCs.

CDR3 sequence: CASSGGSGRYQPQHF. The CDR3 nucleotides are TGTGCCAGTAGTGGGGGGTCTGGGCGTTATCAGCCCCAGCATTTT. The chain uses TRBV19 and TRBJ1-5, with D maybe TRBD1 (5 bases). There are 15 residues in the CDR3. CDR1 and CDR2 (germline): LNHDA, SQIVND (reference sequence). Trimming left V 5 bases short and J 5 bases short, with 16 bases between.